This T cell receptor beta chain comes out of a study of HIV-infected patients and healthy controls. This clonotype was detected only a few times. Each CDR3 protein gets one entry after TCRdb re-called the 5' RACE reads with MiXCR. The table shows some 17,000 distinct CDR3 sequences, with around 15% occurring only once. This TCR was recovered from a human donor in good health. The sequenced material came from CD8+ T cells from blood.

CDR3 DNA: TGTGCCAGCAGACTAGCGGGGGTCACAGATACGCAGTATTTT. The encoded protein is CASRLAGVTDTQYF. This chain uses TRBV7-9 with TRBJ2-3, with 11 bases that match TRBD2. J was trimmed by 2 bases and V by 6 bases; bases with no gene match: 1. This CDR3 has 14 residues. The germline CDR1 and CDR2 sequences are SEHNR and FQNEAQ (reference sequence).